This TCR beta chain was recovered during a study of blood T cells in healthy people across ages. The study, taken as a whole, reports: Donor CMV status was unknown, possibly confounding expanded clonotype changes. As naive T cell percentage varied, TCR beta diversity correlated strongly with it.

With respect to this clonotype: The antigen remains undetermined.

With a J-beta primer mix and a sample-barcoded 5' primer, a second PCR ran about 7 to 11 cycles. No fewer than 2.5 million CDR3-containing paired-end reads came from each sample. A single record per CDR3 protein comes from TCRdb applying MiXCR to the 5' RACE reads. The sample consists of some 1.7 million distinct CDR3 sequences, roughly 28% of them appearing once. The sequence was collected from a woman in her thirties in good health. The sequencing input was blood.

The CDR3 reads CASSTQGSPYGYTF. CDR3 nucleotide sequence: TGTGCCAGCAGCACTCAGGGGTCACCCTATGGCTACACCTTC. The V and J genes are TRBV5-4 and TRBJ1-2; TRBD1 is a possible D gene (6 bases). Between the trimmed V and J ends, which lost 4 bases and 4 bases, there was a span of 14 bases. The CDR3 length is 14 residues. Looked up from germline, CDR1 is SGHNT and CDR2 is YYREEE (reference sequence).